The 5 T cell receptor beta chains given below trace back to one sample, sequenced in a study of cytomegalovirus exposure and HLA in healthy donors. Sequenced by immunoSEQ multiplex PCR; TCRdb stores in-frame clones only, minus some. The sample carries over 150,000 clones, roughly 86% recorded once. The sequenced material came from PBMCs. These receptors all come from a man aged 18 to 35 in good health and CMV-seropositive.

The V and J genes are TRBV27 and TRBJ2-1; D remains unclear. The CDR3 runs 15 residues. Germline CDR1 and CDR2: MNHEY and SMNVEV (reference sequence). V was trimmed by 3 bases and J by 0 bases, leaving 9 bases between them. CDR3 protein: CASSFAASSYNEQFF. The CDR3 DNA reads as TGTGCCAGCAGTTTCGCAGCGAGCTCCTACAATGAGCAGTTCTTC.

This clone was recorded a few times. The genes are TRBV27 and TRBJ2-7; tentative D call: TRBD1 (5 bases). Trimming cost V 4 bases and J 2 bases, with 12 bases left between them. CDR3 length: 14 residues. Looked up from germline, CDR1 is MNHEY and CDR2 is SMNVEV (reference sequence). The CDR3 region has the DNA TGTGCCAGCAGTTGGTCAGGGCCAACCTACGAGCAGTACTTC. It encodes CASSWSGPTYEQYF.

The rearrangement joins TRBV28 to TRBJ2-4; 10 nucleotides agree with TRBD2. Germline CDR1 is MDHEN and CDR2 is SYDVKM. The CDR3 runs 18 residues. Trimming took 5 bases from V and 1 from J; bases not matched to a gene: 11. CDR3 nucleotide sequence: TGTGCCAGCAGTCCCGGGCTAGCGGGAGAGGTTGCCAAAAACATTCAGTACTTC. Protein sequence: CASSPGLAGEVAKNIQYF.

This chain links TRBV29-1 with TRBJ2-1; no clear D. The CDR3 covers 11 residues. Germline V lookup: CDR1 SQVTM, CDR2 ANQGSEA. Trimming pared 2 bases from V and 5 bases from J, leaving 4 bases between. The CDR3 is CSVEYNNEQFF. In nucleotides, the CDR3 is TGCAGCGTTGAATACAACAATGAGCAGTTCTTC.

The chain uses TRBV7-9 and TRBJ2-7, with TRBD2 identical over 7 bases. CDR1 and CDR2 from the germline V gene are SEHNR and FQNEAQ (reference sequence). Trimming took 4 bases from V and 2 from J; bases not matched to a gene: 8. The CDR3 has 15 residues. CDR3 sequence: CASSSARRGTYEQYF. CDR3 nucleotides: TGTGCCAGCAGCTCCGCGAGGCGGGGGACCTACGAGCAGTACTTC. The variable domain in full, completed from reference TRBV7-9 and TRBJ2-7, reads DTGVSQNPRHKITKRGQNVTFRCDPISEHNRLYWYRQTLGQGPEFLTYFQNEAQLEKSRLLSDRFSAERPKGSFSTLEIQRTEQGDSAMYLCASSSARRGTYEQYFGPGTRLTVT.